Listed below are T cell receptor beta chains from one sample, sequenced in a study of shared clonotypes between healthy human individuals. Clones were sequenced by immunoSEQ multiplex PCR, and TCRdb holds only the in-frame ones, with some missing. The table has some 980,000 clones, more than 75% seen once. The sequenced sample consisted of memory CD4+ T cells sorted from blood. The receptors stem from a man between 18 and 29 years old in good health. Both conserved end residues are part of each CDR3. D genes are given only for firm matches. Size values are once, few and many counts, or a class for expanded clones, and some rows have none.

size: .; J: TRBJ1-1; V: TRBV19; D: .; DNA: TGTGCCAGTAGTTCAGGGTTTCCTGAAGCTTTCTTT; CDR3: CASSSGFPEAFF
size: .; J: TRBJ2-7; V: TRBV4-3; D: .; DNA: TGCGCCAGCAGCCAAACCCTGGGGGGCGAGCAGTACTTC; CDR3: CASSQTLGGEQYF
size: few; J: TRBJ1-6; V: TRBV11-2; D: TRBD1; DNA: TGTGCCAGCAGACCCGACAGGGGAGATAATTCACCCCTCCACTTT; CDR3: CASRPDRGDNSPLHF
size: .; J: TRBJ1-1; V: TRBV29-1; D: .; DNA: TGCAGCGTTACTAAAATGGACAGTAACACTGAAGCTTTCTTT; CDR3: CSVTKMDSNTEAFF
size: once; J: TRBJ1-1; V: TRBV5-8; D: .; DNA: TGTGCCAGCAGCTTGGGAACAGGGAGGGACACTGAAGCTTTCTTT; CDR3: CASSLGTGRDTEAFF
size: .; J: TRBJ2-2; V: TRBV11-2; D: .; DNA: TGTGCCAGCAGACCGGCTGTCGGGGAGCTGTTTTTT; CDR3: CASRPAVGELFF
size: few; J: TRBJ2-1; V: TRBV19; D: .; DNA: TGTGCCAGTAGTATTGCGAGGGAGAGTTACAATGAGCAGTTCTTC; CDR3: CASSIARESYNEQFF
size: few; J: TRBJ2-1; V: TRBV25-1; D: .; DNA: TGTGCCAGCAGTTTAAAGATAAGGGGCGATGTTGCCTACAATGAGCAGTTCTTC; CDR3: CASSLKIRGDVAYNEQFF
size: many; J: TRBJ2-1; V: TRBV30; D: TRBD2; DNA: TGTGCCTGGAGTGGAGGGGCGGGAGCGTACAATGAGCAGTTCTTC; CDR3: CAWSGGAGAYNEQFF
size: .; J: TRBJ2-3; V: TRBV28; D: .; DNA: TGTGCCAGCAGTTCCCAAAGACAGATCACAGATACGCAGTATTTT; CDR3: CASSSQRQITDTQYF
size: .; J: TRBJ1-5; V: TRBV9; D: .; DNA: TGTGCCAGCAGCGTGGGGCCAGCGCCTTCGCCCCAGCATTTT; CDR3: CASSVGPAPSPQHF
size: few; J: TRBJ2-7; V: TRBV6-5; D: .; DNA: TGTGCCTCCACGTGGGCTAGTGGGAGGGAGCAGTACTTC; CDR3: CASTWASGREQYF
size: .; J: TRBJ1-2; V: TRBV30; D: .; DNA: TGTGCCTGGACAGACTCCACTAACTATGGCTACACCTTC; CDR3: CAWTDSTNYGYTF
size: .; J: TRBJ1-2; V: TRBV9; D: .; DNA: TGTGCCAGCAGCGTAGGGTGGGACACATCGGATGGCTACACCTTC; CDR3: CASSVGWDTSDGYTF
size: .; J: TRBJ2-1; V: TRBV5-1; D: TRBD2; DNA: TGCGCCAGCAGCTTAATAGCGGGAGATAGGAATGAGCAGTTCTTC; CDR3: CASSLIAGDRNEQFF
size: .; J: TRBJ1-4; V: TRBV7-8; D: .; DNA: TGTGCCAGCAGCTCGATCGCCCGGGGCGGGGAAAAACTGTTTTTT; CDR3: CASSSIARGGEKLFF
size: .; J: TRBJ2-5; V: TRBV5-1; D: TRBD1; DNA: TGCGCCAGCAGCCCAATGGGACAGCTCCAAGAGACCCAGTACTTC; CDR3: CASSPMGQLQETQYF
size: .; J: TRBJ2-7; V: TRBV6-5; D: .; DNA: TGTGCCAGCAGGCAAAGTTGGGGAACAAGGTACGAGCAGTACTTC; CDR3: CASRQSWGTRYEQYF
size: .; J: TRBJ1-1; V: TRBV18; D: TRBD1; DNA: TGTGCCAGCTCACCACCGGTACAGGGGGGGAACACTGAAGCTTTCTTT; CDR3: CASSPPVQGGNTEAFF
size: .; J: TRBJ2-7; V: TRBV11-2; D: TRBD2; DNA: TGTGCCAGCAGCACTCGACTAGCGGGACTCTACGAGCAGTACTTC; CDR3: CASSTRLAGLYEQYF
size: .; J: TRBJ1-3; V: TRBV7-9; D: TRBD1; DNA: TGTGCCAGCAGCTCTCCGGGGACAGGGGATAACACCATATATTTT; CDR3: CASSSPGTGDNTIYF
size: .; J: TRBJ2-2; V: TRBV11-2; D: TRBD2; DNA: TGTGCCAGCAGCCCTCAACTAGCGGGAAGGACCGGGGAGCTGTTTTTT; CDR3: CASSPQLAGRTGELFF
size: .; J: TRBJ1-2; V: TRBV5-1; D: TRBD1; DNA: TGCGCCAGCAGCTCAACAGGGGAGGTTTGGGGCTACACCTTC; CDR3: CASSSTGEVWGYTF
size: .; J: TRBJ1-5; V: TRBV29-1; D: TRBD1; DNA: TGCAGCGTTTCGCACGACAGGGCGGGGCCCCAGCATTTT; CDR3: CSVSHDRAGPQHF
size: .; J: TRBJ1-2; V: TRBV2; D: .; DNA: TGTGCCAGCATGAGGCCTTCGACAGAGAACTATGGCTACACCTTC; CDR3: CASMRPSTENYGYTF
size: .; J: TRBJ1-3; V: TRBV2; D: .; DNA: TGTGCCAGCAGTTCCTCCGGGACTGTGGGAAACACCATATATTTT; CDR3: CASSSSGTVGNTIYF
size: .; J: TRBJ2-1; V: TRBV27; D: TRBD2; DNA: TGTGCCAGCAGTAGAATAGCGGGAAACTCCTACAATGAGCAGTTCTTC; CDR3: CASSRIAGNSYNEQFF
size: .; J: TRBJ2-3; V: TRBV6-6; D: TRBD1; DNA: TGTGCCAGCGACAGGGGGCCATTCACAGATACGCAGTATTTT; CDR3: CASDRGPFTDTQYF
size: .; J: TRBJ1-3; V: TRBV6-1; D: .; DNA: TGTGCCAGCAACGGACAGCGCTCTGGAAACACCATATATTTT; CDR3: CASNGQRSGNTIYF
size: .; J: TRBJ2-7; V: TRBV6-5; D: TRBD1; DNA: TGTGCCAGCAGCAGCCGGGACAGGGTTTCCTACGAGCAGTACTTC; CDR3: CASSSRDRVSYEQYF
size: few; J: TRBJ1-4; V: TRBV5-1; D: TRBD1; DNA: TGCGCCAGCAGCCTAAACCTCCAGGGGGCGACATGGGGTAATGAAAAACTGTTTTTT; CDR3: CASSLNLQGATWGNEKLFF
size: .; J: TRBJ2-3; V: TRBV5-8; D: .; DNA: TGTGCCAGCAGCTTGGATGGCGGGGACACAGATACGCAGTATTTT; CDR3: CASSLDGGDTDTQYF
size: .; J: TRBJ1-2; V: TRBV21-1; D: .; DNA: TGTGCCAGCAGCCCCCGCGCAGTGGCCTATGGCTACACCTTC; CDR3: CASSPRAVAYGYTF
size: .; J: TRBJ2-1; V: TRBV5-1; D: .; DNA: TGCGCCAGCAGCCCTAAGGTGACTGCCTACAATGAGCAGTTCTTC; CDR3: CASSPKVTAYNEQFF
size: .; J: TRBJ1-2; V: TRBV5-1; D: .; DNA: TGCGCCAGCAGCTACAGTCTGGGAATCCCCCATGGCTACACCTTC; CDR3: CASSYSLGIPHGYTF
size: once; J: TRBJ2-3; V: TRBV7-8; D: .; DNA: TGTGCCAGCAGCCCCAGGGGAGTGACAGATACGCAGTATTTT; CDR3: CASSPRGVTDTQYF